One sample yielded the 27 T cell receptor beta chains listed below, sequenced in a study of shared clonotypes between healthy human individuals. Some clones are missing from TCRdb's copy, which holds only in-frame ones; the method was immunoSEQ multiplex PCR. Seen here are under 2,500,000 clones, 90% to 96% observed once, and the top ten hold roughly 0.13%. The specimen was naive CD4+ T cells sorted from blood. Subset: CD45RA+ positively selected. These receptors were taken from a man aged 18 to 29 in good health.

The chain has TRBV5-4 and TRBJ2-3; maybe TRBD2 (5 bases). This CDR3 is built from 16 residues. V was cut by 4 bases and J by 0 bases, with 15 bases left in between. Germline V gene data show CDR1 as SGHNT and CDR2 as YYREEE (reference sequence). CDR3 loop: CASSRGSGTSTDTQYF. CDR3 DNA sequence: TGTGCCAGCAGCCGGGGTTCCGGAACTAGCACAGATACGCAGTATTTT. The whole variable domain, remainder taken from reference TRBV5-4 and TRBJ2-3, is ETGVTQSPTHLIKTRGQQVTLRCSSQSGHNTVSWYQQALGQGPQFIFQYYREEENGRGNFPPRFSGLQFPNYSSELNVNALELDDSALYLCASSRGSGTSTDTQYFGPGTRLTVL.

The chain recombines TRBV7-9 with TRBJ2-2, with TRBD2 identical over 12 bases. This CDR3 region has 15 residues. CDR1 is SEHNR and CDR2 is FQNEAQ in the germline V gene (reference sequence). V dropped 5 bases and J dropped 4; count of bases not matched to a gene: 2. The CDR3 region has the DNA TGTGCCAGCAGCCCTAGCGGGAGGGTCACCGGGGAGCTGTTTTTT. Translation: CASSPSGRVTGELFF.

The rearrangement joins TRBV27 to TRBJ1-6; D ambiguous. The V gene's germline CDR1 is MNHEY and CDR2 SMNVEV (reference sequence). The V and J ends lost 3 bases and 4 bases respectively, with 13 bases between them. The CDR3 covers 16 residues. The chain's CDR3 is CASSFGRIGYNSPLHF. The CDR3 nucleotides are TGTGCCAGCAGTTTTGGACGGATTGGGTATAATTCACCCCTCCACTTT.

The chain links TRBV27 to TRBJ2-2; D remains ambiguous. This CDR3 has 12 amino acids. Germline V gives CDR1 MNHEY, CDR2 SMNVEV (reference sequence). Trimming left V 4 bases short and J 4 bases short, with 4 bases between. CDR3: CASSWFTGELFF. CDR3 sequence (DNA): TGTGCCAGCAGTTGGTTCACCGGGGAGCTGTTTTTT.

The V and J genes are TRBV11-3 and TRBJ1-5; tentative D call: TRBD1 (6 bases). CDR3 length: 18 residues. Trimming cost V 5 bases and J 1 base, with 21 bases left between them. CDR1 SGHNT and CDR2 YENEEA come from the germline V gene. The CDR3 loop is CASSPVPGHKTSNQPQHF. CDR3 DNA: TGTGCCAGCAGCCCCGTTCCGGGACACAAGACAAGCAATCAGCCCCAGCATTTT.

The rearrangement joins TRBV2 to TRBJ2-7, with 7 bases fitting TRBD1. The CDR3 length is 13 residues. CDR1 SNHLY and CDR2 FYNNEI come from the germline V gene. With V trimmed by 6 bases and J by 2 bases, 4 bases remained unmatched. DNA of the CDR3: TGTGCCAGCAGGGGGGACAGTCCCTACGAGCAGTACTTC. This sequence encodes CASRGDSPYEQYF.

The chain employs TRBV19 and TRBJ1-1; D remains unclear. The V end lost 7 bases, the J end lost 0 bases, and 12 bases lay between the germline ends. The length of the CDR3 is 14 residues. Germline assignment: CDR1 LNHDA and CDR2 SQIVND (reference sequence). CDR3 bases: TGTGCCAGTAAGTCGGGCGGGATGAACACTGAAGCTTTCTTT. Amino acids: CASKSGGMNTEAFF.

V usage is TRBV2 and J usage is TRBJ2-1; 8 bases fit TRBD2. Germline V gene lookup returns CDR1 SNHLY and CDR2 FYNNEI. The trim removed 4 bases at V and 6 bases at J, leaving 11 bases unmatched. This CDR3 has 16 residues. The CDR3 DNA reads TGTGCCAGCAGTGGCTTTCTCCGGGAGGGGGGCAATGAGCAGTTCTTC. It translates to CASSGFLREGGNEQFF.

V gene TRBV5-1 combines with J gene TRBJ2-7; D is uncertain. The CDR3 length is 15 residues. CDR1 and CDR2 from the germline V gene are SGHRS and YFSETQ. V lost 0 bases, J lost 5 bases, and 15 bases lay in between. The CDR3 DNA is TGCGCCAGCAGCTTGGTCGGTCGAGGACCCGACGAGCAGTACTTC. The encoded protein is CASSLVGRGPDEQYF.

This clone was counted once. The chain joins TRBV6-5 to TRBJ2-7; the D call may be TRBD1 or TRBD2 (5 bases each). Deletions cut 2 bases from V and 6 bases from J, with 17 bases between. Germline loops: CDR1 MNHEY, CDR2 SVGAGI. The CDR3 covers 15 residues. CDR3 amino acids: CASSYLLSGASEQYF. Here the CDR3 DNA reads TGTGCCAGCAGTTACCTCCTTTCCGGGGCGAGCGAGCAGTACTTC.

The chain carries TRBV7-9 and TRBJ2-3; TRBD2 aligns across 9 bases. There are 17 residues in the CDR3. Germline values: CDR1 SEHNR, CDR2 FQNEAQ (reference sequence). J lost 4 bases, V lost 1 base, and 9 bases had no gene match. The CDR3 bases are TGTGCCAGCAGCTTAGGAGATGAGCGGGAGGTCCCAGATACGCAGTATTTT. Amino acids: CASSLGDEREVPDTQYF.

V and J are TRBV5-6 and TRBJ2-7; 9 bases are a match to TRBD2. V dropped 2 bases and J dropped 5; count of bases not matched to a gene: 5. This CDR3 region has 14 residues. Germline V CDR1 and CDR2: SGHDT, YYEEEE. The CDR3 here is CASSFPGLAHEQYF. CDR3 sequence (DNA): TGTGCCAGCAGCTTCCCGGGACTAGCCCACGAGCAGTACTTC.

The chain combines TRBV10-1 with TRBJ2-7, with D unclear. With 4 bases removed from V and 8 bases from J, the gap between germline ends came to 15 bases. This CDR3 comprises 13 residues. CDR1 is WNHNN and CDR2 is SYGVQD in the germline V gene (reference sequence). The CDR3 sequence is CASSAGSPGKQYF. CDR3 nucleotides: TGCGCCAGCAGTGCCGGATCGCCTGGGAAGCAGTACTTC.

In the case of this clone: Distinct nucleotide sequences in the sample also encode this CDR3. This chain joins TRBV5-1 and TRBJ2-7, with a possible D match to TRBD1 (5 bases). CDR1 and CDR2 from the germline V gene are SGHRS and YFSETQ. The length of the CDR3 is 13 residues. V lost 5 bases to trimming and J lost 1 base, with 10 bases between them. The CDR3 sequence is CASSSGLSYEQYF. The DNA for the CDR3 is TGCGCCAGCAGTTCAGGGTTGTCCTACGAGCAGTACTTC.

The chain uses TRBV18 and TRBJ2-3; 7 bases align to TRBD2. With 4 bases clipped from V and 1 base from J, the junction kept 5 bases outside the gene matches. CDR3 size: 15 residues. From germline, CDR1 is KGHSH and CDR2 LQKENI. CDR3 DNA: TGTGCCAGCTCACGGGAGGGGAGCGGCACAGATACGCAGTATTTT. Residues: CASSREGSGTDTQYF.

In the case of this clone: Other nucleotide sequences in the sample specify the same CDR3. The CDR3 region is CASSYLAGELFF. For the CDR3, the DNA is TGTGCCAGCAGTTACCTAGCCGGGGAGCTGTTTTTT. The V and J genes are TRBV6-5 and TRBJ2-2, with unresolved D. The CDR3 contains 12 residues. The germline V gene has CDR1 MNHEY and CDR2 SVGAGI. With 2 bases removed from V and 6 bases from J, the gap between germline ends came to 4 bases.

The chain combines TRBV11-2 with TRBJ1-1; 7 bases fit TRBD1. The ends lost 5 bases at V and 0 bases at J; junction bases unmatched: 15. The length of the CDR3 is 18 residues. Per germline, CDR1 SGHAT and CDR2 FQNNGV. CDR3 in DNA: TGTGCCAGCAGCCCCCACCGGGACAGATTTTCATTGAACACTGAAGCTTTCTTT. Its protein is CASSPHRDRFSLNTEAFF.

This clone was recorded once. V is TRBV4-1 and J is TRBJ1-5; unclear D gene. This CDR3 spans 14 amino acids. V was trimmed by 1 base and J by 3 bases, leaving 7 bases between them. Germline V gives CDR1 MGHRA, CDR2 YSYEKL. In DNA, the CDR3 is TGCGCCAGCAGCCAAGTCCTGGACAATCAGCCCCAGCATTTT. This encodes CASSQVLDNQPQHF.

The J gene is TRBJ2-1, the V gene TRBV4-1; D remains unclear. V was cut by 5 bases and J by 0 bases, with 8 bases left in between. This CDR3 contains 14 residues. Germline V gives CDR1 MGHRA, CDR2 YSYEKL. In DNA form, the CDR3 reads TGCGCCAGCAGCACGGCCAGCTCCTACAATGAGCAGTTCTTC. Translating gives CASSTASSYNEQFF.

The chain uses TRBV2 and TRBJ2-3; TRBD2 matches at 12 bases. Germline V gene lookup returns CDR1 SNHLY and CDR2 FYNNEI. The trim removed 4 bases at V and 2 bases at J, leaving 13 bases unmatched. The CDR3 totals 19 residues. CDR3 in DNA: TGTGCCAGCAGTGGCCGCGCTAGCGGGAGGGCCGTGGACACAGATACGCAGTATTTT. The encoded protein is CASSGRASGRAVDTDTQYF.

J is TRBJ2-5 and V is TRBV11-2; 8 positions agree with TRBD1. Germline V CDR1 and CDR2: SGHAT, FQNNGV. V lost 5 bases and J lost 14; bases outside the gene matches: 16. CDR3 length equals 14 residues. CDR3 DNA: TGTGCCAGCAGCCCAACAGGGGGAAGGAGTCATCGTTACTTC. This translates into CASSPTGGRSHRYF.

CDR3 in amino acids: CASSLNGFWSGNTGELFF. The DNA of the CDR3 is TGCGCCAGCAGCTTGAATGGATTTTGGTCAGGGAACACCGGGGAGCTGTTTTTT. V usage is TRBV5-1 and J usage is TRBJ2-2; D call uncertain. Per germline, CDR1 SGHRS and CDR2 YFSETQ. CDR3 size: 18 residues. Trimming removed 1 base from V and 1 base from J, with 17 bases in between.

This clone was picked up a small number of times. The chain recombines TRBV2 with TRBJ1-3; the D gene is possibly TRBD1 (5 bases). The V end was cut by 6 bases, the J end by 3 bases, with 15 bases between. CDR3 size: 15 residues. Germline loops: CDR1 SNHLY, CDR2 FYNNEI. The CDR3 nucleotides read TGTGCCAGCAGGGGGCGGATGGGGCTTGGAAACACCATATATTTT. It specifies CASRGRMGLGNTIYF.

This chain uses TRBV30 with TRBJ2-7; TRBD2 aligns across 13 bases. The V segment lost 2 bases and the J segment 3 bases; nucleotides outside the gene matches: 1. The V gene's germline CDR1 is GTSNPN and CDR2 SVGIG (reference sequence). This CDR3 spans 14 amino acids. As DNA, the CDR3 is TGTGCCTGGAGTCGGACTAGCGGGAGCTACGAGCAGTACTTC. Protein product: CAWSRTSGSYEQYF. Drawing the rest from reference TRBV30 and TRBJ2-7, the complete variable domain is SQTIHQWPATLVQPVGSPLSLECTVEGTSNPNLYWYRQAAGRGLQLLFYSVGIGQISSEVPQNLSASRPQDRQFILSSKKLLLSDSGFYLCAWSRTSGSYEQYFGPGTRLTVT.

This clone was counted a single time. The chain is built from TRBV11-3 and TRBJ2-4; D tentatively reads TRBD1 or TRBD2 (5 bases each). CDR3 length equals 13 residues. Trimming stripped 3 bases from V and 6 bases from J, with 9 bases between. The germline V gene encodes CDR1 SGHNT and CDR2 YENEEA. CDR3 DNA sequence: TGTGCCAGCAGCTTGACCGGGACAAACATTCAGTACTTC. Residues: CASSLTGTNIQYF.

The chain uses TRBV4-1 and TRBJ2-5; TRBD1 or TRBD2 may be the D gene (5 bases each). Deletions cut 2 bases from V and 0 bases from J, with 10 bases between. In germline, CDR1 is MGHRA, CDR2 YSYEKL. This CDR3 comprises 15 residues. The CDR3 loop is CASSQHGTDQETQYF. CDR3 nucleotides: TGCGCCAGCAGCCAACATGGGACCGACCAAGAGACCCAGTACTTC.

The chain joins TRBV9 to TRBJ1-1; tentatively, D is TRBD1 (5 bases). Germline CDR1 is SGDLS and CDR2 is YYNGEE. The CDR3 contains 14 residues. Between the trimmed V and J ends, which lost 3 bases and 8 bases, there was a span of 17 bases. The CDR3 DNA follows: TGTGCCAGCAGCGCCCAGGGTGGGGTAACGGAAGCTTTCTTT. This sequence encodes CASSAQGGVTEAFF.